The T cell receptor beta chain under discussion was sequenced for a study of shared clonotypes between healthy human individuals. General study results and limits: With few donors, the genetic and exposure-history diversity represented was limited.

The deep-level immunoSEQ assay was used. Clones were sequenced by immunoSEQ multiplex PCR, and TCRdb holds only the in-frame ones, with some missing. The table has roughly 2 million clones, approximately 95% seen once; the top ten hold around 1.1%. A note on this clone: What it binds is unknown.

Naive CD8 cells, CD45RO-negative and positively selected for CCR7, excluded terminally differentiated effector memory CD45RA+ cells. Donation came from healthy HIV-negative adults that had no recent acute infections or vaccinations. CDR3 length: 15 residues. Germline V lookup: CDR1 MGHRA, CDR2 YSYEKL. The V and J ends lost 2 bases and 7 bases, in that order; junction bases with no gene match: 7. Source material: naive CD8+ T cells sorted from blood. The source is a man aged 18 to 30 in good health. The rearrangement uses TRBV4-1 and TRBJ2-2; 7 nucleotides align to TRBD2. Here the CDR3 DNA reads TGCGCCAGCAGCCAACCTCCGGGGGGAATCGGGGAGCTGTTTTTT. Residues: CASSQPPGGIGELFF.